The 20 T cell receptor beta chains in this list originate from one sample, sequenced in a study of OX40 agonist ivuxolimab in advanced cancers. Assay used: immunoSEQ multiplex PCR; TCRdb lists only in-frame clones, some missing. The table shows roughly 74,000 clones, with roughly 94% occurring only once. Sequencing was performed on CD4+ or CD8+ T cells sorted from blood, taken in a trial of the OX40 agonist ivuxolimab. These receptors originate from an adult with an advanced solid tumor such as melanoma, head and neck, liver or kidney cancer.

The chain employs TRBV28 and TRBJ1-3; 12 positions agree with TRBD1. The CDR3 length is 15 residues. Unmatched junction bases numbered 2, after V lost 6 bases and J lost 2 bases. Germline CDR1 is MDHEN and CDR2 is SYDVKM. The CDR3 nucleotides are TGTGCCAGCAGGGGGGACAGGGGGCCTGGAAACACCATATATTTT. It specifies CASRGDRGPGNTIYF.

The V and J genes are TRBV9 and TRBJ2-7; the D gene is possibly TRBD2 (6 bases). The V end was cut by 6 bases, the J end by 7 bases, with 17 bases between. CDR1 is SGDLS, CDR2 YYNGEE, per germline. There are 13 residues in the CDR3. As DNA, the CDR3 is TGTGCCAGCACTGTTGGCCCCGGGGGAGAGCAGTACTTC. Its translation is CASTVGPGGEQYF.

The rearrangement uses TRBV27 and TRBJ2-7; 7 nucleotides match TRBD1. Germline V lookup: CDR1 MNHEY, CDR2 SMNVEV (reference sequence). The CDR3 extends over 13 amino acids. Trimming cost V 5 bases and J 4 bases; bases outside gene matches: 5. CDR3 sequence: CASSRQGAYEQYF. The CDR3 nucleotides are TGTGCCAGCAGTCGACAGGGCGCGTACGAGCAGTACTTC.

This chain connects TRBV7-6 to TRBJ2-3, with 8 positions matching TRBD2. Germline CDR1 is SGHVS and CDR2 is FNYEAQ. This CDR3 is 15 amino acids long. J lost 1 base, V lost 4 bases, and 4 bases had no gene match. The CDR3 DNA sequence: TGTGCCAGCAGCTCCACTAGCGGACGCACAGATACGCAGTATTTT. It yields the protein CASSSTSGRTDTQYF.

The CDR3 DNA sequence: TGCGCCAGCAGCAAATGGACAGGCCCTGGAGACGAGCAGTACTTC. Amino acids: CASSKWTGPGDEQYF. This chain links TRBV4-1 with TRBJ2-7, with 7 nucleotides matching TRBD1. The V gene's germline CDR1 is MGHRA and CDR2 YSYEKL. The CDR3 is 15 residues long. The V and J ends lost 5 bases and 5 bases, in that order; junction bases with no gene match: 12.

CDR3 protein: CASSQLAGVIYEQYF. CDR3 sequence (DNA): TGTGCCAGCAGCCAACTAGCGGGAGTGATCTACGAGCAGTACTTC. This sequence joins TRBV14 and TRBJ2-7; 10 bases agree with TRBD2. Germline CDR1 reads SGHDN; CDR2 reads FVKESK. Trimming at V came to 2 bases and at J to 3 bases, leaving 4 bases not matched to a gene. The CDR3 is 15 amino acids.

The rearrangement links TRBV10-2 to TRBJ1-1, with D possibly TRBD1 on 6 matching bases. The CDR3 sequence is 15 residues long. Germline V CDR1 and CDR2: WSHSY, SAAADI. V was trimmed by 1 base and J by 5 bases, leaving 14 bases between them. The CDR3 spells CASSEFSGAWTEAFF. In DNA form, the CDR3 reads TGCGCCAGCAGTGAGTTTTCGGGGGCGTGGACTGAAGCTTTCTTT.

A note on this clone: Other nucleotide sequences from this sample produce the same CDR3. CDR3 DNA: TGCGCCAGCAGCTTGAGCGGGGGGAACACTGAAGCTTTCTTT. Its protein product is CASSLSGGNTEAFF. J is TRBJ1-1 and V is TRBV5-1; TRBD1 is a possible D gene (5 bases). V lost 1 base to trimming and J lost 1 base, with 8 bases between them. Germline V gene sequence: CDR1 SGHRS, CDR2 YFSETQ. The CDR3 loop spans 14 amino acids.

V gene TRBV5-4 combines with J gene TRBJ2-3; maybe TRBD1 (5 bases). This CDR3 spans 13 amino acids. Per germline, CDR1 SGHNT and CDR2 YYREEE (reference sequence). V lost 2 bases and J 7 bases, leaving 11 bases between the germline ends. This CDR3 is CASSFGRGNTQYF. CDR3 bases: TGTGCCAGCAGCTTTGGAAGGGGAAATACGCAGTATTTT.

V gene TRBV7-8 combines with J gene TRBJ2-7; D gene uncertain. The germline V and J ends were trimmed by 4 bases and 2 bases, with 9 bases remaining between them. The CDR3 sequence is 13 residues long. The germline CDR1 and CDR2 sequences are SGHVS and FQNEAQ. The CDR3 sequence is CASSSRATYEQYF. CDR3 nucleotides: TGTGCCAGCAGCTCTAGAGCCACCTACGAGCAGTACTTC.

The chain has TRBV4-1 and TRBJ2-7, with a tentative D call TRBD2 (6 bases). This CDR3 comprises 15 residues. The germline V and J ends were trimmed by 1 base and 3 bases, with 13 bases remaining between them. The germline gives CDR1 MGHRA, CDR2 YSYEKL. The CDR3 is CASSQGSQGLYEQYF. In nucleotides, the CDR3 is TGCGCCAGCAGCCAAGGTTCCCAGGGACTCTACGAGCAGTACTTC.

The chain employs TRBV13 and TRBJ2-5; TRBD2 matches 11 bases. The CDR3 is made up of 16 amino acids. V gave up 5 bases and J gave up 5 bases; unmatched junction bases: 10. Per germline, CDR1 PRHDT and CDR2 FYEKMQ (reference sequence). Here the CDR3 DNA reads TGTGCCAGCAGCGGCAATAGCGGGGGGGCCTCTGAGACCCAGTACTTC. This sequence encodes CASSGNSGGASETQYF. Full variable domain (missing parts from reference TRBV13 and TRBJ2-5): AAGVIQSPRHLIKEKRETATLKCYPIPRHDTVYWYQQGPGQDPQFLISFYEKMQSDKGSIPDRFSAQQFSDYHSELNMSSLELGDSALYFCASSGNSGGASETQYFGPGTRLLVL.

The chain combines TRBV7-3 with TRBJ2-1; no clear D. The CDR3 spans 12 residues. The germline CDR1 and CDR2 sequences are SGHTA and FQGTGA. V shed 0 bases and J shed 7 bases, with 4 bases lying between them. CDR3 nucleotides: TGTGCCAGCAGCTTAACCCAGAATGAGCAGTTCTTC. Translation: CASSLTQNEQFF.

This chain connects TRBV6-5 to TRBJ1-1, with 11 bases matching TRBD1. J gave up 6 bases and V 4 bases, and 7 bases lay outside the gene matches. Germline CDR1 is MNHEY and CDR2 is SVGAGI. The CDR3 runs 15 residues. CDR3 in DNA: TGTGCCAGCAGTTTTGGGACAGGGGGTGGACCTGAAGCTTTCTTT. This encodes CASSFGTGGGPEAFF.

This chain uses TRBV7-3 with TRBJ2-6; D uncertain. CDR3 length: 18 residues. The V end was cut by 5 bases, the J end by 0 bases, with 17 bases between. The germline gives CDR1 SGHTA, CDR2 FQGTGA. The CDR3 loop reads CASSAKPVLVSGANVLTF. DNA of the CDR3: TGTGCCAGCAGCGCCAAACCTGTACTCGTCTCTGGGGCCAACGTCCTGACTTTC. Filled out from reference TRBV7-3 and TRBJ2-6, the complete variable domain reads GAGVSQTPSNKVTEKGKYVELRCDPISGHTALYWYRQSLGQGPEFLIYFQGTGAADDSGLPNDRFFAVRPEGSVSTLKIQRTERGDSAVYLCASSAKPVLVSGANVLTFGAGSRLTVL.

The V gene is TRBV5-8, the J gene TRBJ2-5; 13 positions agree with TRBD2. The CDR3 consists of 15 residues. Germline assignment: CDR1 SGHTS and CDR2 YDEGEE. With V trimmed by 4 bases and J by 4 bases, 4 bases remained unmatched. CDR3 sequence: CASSPWTSGGETQYF. The CDR3 DNA is TGTGCCAGCAGCCCATGGACTAGCGGGGGAGAGACCCAGTACTTC.

The CDR3 region has the DNA TGCGCCAGCAGGCCAACCGATGCGCCTTGGGGACATTCGGGCGAGCAGTACTTC. Residues: CASRPTDAPWGHSGEQYF. V is TRBV4-1 and J is TRBJ2-7; the D gene is possibly TRBD1 (6 bases). Between the trimmed V and J ends, which lost 6 bases and 6 bases, there was a span of 30 bases. Germline lookup yields CDR1 MGHRA and CDR2 YSYEKL. The CDR3 totals 18 residues.

The chain employs TRBV28 and TRBJ2-5, with 12 positions matching TRBD2. CDR1 is MDHEN, CDR2 SYDVKM, per germline. The CDR3 length is 19 residues. J gave up 10 bases and V 1 base, and 19 bases lay outside the gene matches. CDR3 bases: TGTGCCAGCAGTTTATCCTGGGGGGGGACTAGCGGGCCTCGTGGGATCCAGTACTTC. Amino acid sequence: CASSLSWGGTSGPRGIQYF.

This sequence joins TRBV11-1 and TRBJ2-5; D possibly matches TRBD1 or TRBD2 (6 bases each). CDR3 length: 17 residues. The germline CDR1 and CDR2 sequences are SGHAT and FQDESV (reference sequence). The V end was cut by 4 bases, the J end by 5 bases, with 23 bases between. As DNA, the CDR3 is TGTGCCAGCAGCTCCCCTGGCAGGGGAGGCCAATGGGAGACCCAGTACTTC. Residues: CASSSPGRGGQWETQYF.

V usage is TRBV9 and J usage is TRBJ2-1; 13 bases map to TRBD2. J gave up 0 bases and V 0 bases, and 3 bases lay outside the gene matches. Per germline, CDR1 SGDLS and CDR2 YYNGEE. This CDR3 is 18 amino acids long. DNA for the CDR3: TGTGCCAGCAGCGTAGGGGGACTAGCGGGATTCTCCTACAATGAGCAGTTCTTC. Protein: CASSVGGLAGFSYNEQFF.